The 20 T cell receptor beta chains given below trace back to one sample, sequenced in a study of cytomegalovirus exposure and HLA in healthy donors. Primers for the PCR totalled 60 Vbeta and 13 Jbeta. TCRdb's copy holds only in-frame clones and misses some; the assay was immunoSEQ multiplex PCR. The sample holds roughly 110,000 clones, 81% seen once. Sequencing was done on a sample of PBMCs. Receptors originate from a man aged 25 to 40 in good health and CMV-seronegative.

CDR3 sequence reads: CASSLGQGITEAFF. CDR3 bases: TGTGCCAGCAGCCTGGGACAGGGAATCACTGAAGCTTTCTTT. The rearrangement uses TRBV11-2 and TRBJ1-1, with 9 bases that match TRBD1. J lost 4 bases, V lost 5 bases, and 5 bases had no gene match. Germline V CDR1 and CDR2: SGHAT, FQNNGV. The CDR3 contains 14 residues.

This clone was seen only a few times. The chain is built from TRBV6-5 and TRBJ2-7; TRBD2 might be the D (7 bases). Germline V gene lookup returns CDR1 MNHEY and CDR2 SVGAGI. V lost 0 bases, J lost 6 bases, and 15 bases lay in between. CDR3 length equals 15 residues. This CDR3 reads CASSYSRGGHREQYF. The CDR3 DNA is TGTGCCAGCAGTTACTCGAGGGGGGGGCATCGCGAGCAGTACTTC.

This chain links TRBV7-6 with TRBJ2-1, with 11 bases fitting TRBD2. V gave up 2 bases and J gave up 3 bases; unmatched junction bases: 12. This CDR3 has 19 amino acids. Germline assignment: CDR1 SGHVS and CDR2 FNYEAQ. Here the CDR3 reads CASSLPGRASGGNYNEQFF. In nucleotides, the CDR3 is TGTGCCAGCAGCTTACCTGGTAGGGCTAGCGGGGGGAACTACAATGAGCAGTTCTTC.

This sequence joins TRBV6-5 and TRBJ2-2; D is possibly TRBD2 (5 bases). Trimming cost V 2 bases and J 6 bases, with 10 bases left between them. CDR3 length: 14 amino acids. Germline lookup yields CDR1 MNHEY and CDR2 SVGAGI. The CDR3 region is CASSYALGAGELFF. CDR3 bases: TGTGCCAGCAGTTACGCGTTGGGAGCCGGGGAGCTGTTTTTT.

This clone was picked up one time. The chain is built from TRBV13 and TRBJ1-4, with a weak D call TRBD1 (5 bases). Germline CDR1 PRHDT, CDR2 FYEKMQ (reference sequence). Trimming pared 4 bases from V and 6 bases from J, leaving 12 bases between. The CDR3 sequence is 14 residues long. The CDR3 here is CASSSRAEYEKLFF. The CDR3 DNA reads as TGTGCCAGCAGCTCCAGGGCGGAGTATGAAAAACTGTTTTTT.

V gene TRBV6-5 combines with J gene TRBJ1-5; a weak D match, TRBD1 (6 bases). The CDR3 is 13 amino acids. Germline lookup yields CDR1 MNHEY and CDR2 SVGAGI. The V end lost 6 bases, the J end lost 4 bases, and 10 bases lay between the germline ends. The DNA for the CDR3 is TGTGCCAGCAGAAGGACAGAGAATCAGCCCCAGCATTTT. Translation: CASRRTENQPQHF.

This sequence joins TRBV18 and TRBJ2-5, with D perhaps TRBD2 (5 bases). Trimming cost V 0 bases and J 7 bases, with 12 bases left between them. The CDR3 is 14 residues long. Germline V CDR1 and CDR2: KGHSH, LQKENI. In DNA, the CDR3 is TGTGCCAGCTCACCACCGGACTCCTCGTGGACCCAGTACTTC. Translating it yields CASSPPDSSWTQYF. Full variable domain (missing parts from reference TRBV18 and TRBJ2-5): NAGVMQNPRHLVRRRGQEARLRCSPMKGHSHVYWYRQLPEEGLKFMVYLQKENIIDESGMPKERFSAEFPKEGPSILRIQQVVRGDSAAYFCASSPPDSSWTQYFGPGTRLLVL.

The chain is built from TRBV6-5 and TRBJ2-7, with D uncertain. Trimming pared 4 bases from V and 2 bases from J, leaving 9 bases between. From germline, CDR1 is MNHEY and CDR2 SVGAGI. The CDR3 contains 13 residues. The CDR3 sequence is CASSFRRTYEQYF. Written as DNA, the CDR3 is TGTGCCAGCAGTTTTCGTAGAACCTACGAGCAGTACTTC.

The chain is built from TRBV4-1 and TRBJ2-2; a possible D gene is TRBD2 (6 bases). CDR1 and CDR2 from the germline V gene are MGHRA and YSYEKL. With 4 bases removed from V and 1 base from J, the gap between germline ends came to 19 bases. This CDR3 is 18 amino acids long. CDR3 sequence reads: CASSPLLRGLKNTGELFF. CDR3 sequence (DNA): TGCGCCAGCAGCCCCCTTTTGCGGGGCCTCAAGAACACCGGGGAGCTGTTTTTT.

The rearrangement links TRBV5-1 to TRBJ2-6; 10 nucleotides agree with TRBD1. After removal of 5 bases from V and 4 bases from J, the junction contained 12 bases not matched to a gene. The CDR3 totals 18 residues. The V gene's germline CDR1 is SGHRS and CDR2 YFSETQ. The CDR3, as DNA: TGCGCCAGCAGGGTCACCGGGACAGGGGTAAACGGGGCCAACGTCCTGACTTTC. This codes for CASRVTGTGVNGANVLTF.

The rearrangement joins TRBV7-9 to TRBJ2-7; 10 nucleotides agree with TRBD1. V was pared by 5 bases and J by 5 bases, with 9 bases of the junction left unmatched. In germline, CDR1 is SEHNR, CDR2 FQNEAQ (reference sequence). CDR3 size: 15 residues. CDR3 sequence: CASSLLKGQGNEQYF. As DNA, the CDR3 is TGTGCCAGCAGCCTATTAAAGGGACAGGGGAACGAGCAGTACTTC.

CDR3 region: CASSYRLVLSADTQYF. The CDR3, as DNA: TGTGCCAGCAGTTACAGGCTAGTATTGTCCGCAGATACGCAGTATTTT. The rearrangement joins TRBV5-6 to TRBJ2-3; weak D call: TRBD1 (5 bases). There are 16 residues in the CDR3. V lost 5 bases and J 4 bases, leaving 20 bases between the germline ends. Germline values: CDR1 SGHDT, CDR2 YYEEEE.

As for this clone: One end of the junction does not line up with germline, which may come from a read error. The chain joins TRBV7-7 to TRBJ2-2, with 7 positions matching TRBD1. Germline CDR1 and CDR2: SSHAT and FNYEAQ (reference sequence). The CDR3 has 15 amino acids. The CDR3 protein is CASSYQGGLTGELFF. Here the CDR3 DNA reads TGTGCTAGCAGCTACCAAGGGGGCTTGACCGGGGAGCTGTTTTTT.

A few counts support this clone. This sequence joins TRBV6-5 and TRBJ1-1; TRBD1 is a possible D gene (6 bases). The CDR3 runs to 12 residues. CDR1 is MNHEY, CDR2 SVGAGI, per germline. Trimming cost V 5 bases and J 10 bases, with 14 bases left between them. CDR3 in DNA: TGTGCCAGCAGTCCAAGCACAGGGAGAGCTTTCTTT. Its protein is CASSPSTGRAFF.

The V call is TRBV15, the J call TRBJ2-5, with 8 nucleotides matching TRBD2. The CDR3 consists of 16 residues. V lost 0 bases, J lost 4 bases, and 7 bases stayed unmatched. Germline CDR1 is LNHNV and CDR2 is YYDKDF (reference sequence). CDR3 DNA sequence: TGTGCCACCAGCAGAGATCGCGGGCTAGCGGGAGAGACCCAGTACTTC. Translation: CATSRDRGLAGETQYF.

The chain has TRBV5-4 and TRBJ2-3; possible D gene TRBD2, 6 bases. Germline lookup yields CDR1 SGHNT and CDR2 YYREEE (reference sequence). This CDR3 has 16 residues. The germline V and J ends were trimmed by 9 bases and 1 base, with 21 bases remaining between them. The DNA of the CDR3 is TGTGCCATCAATAACGGGGGTCCGGGGGGCACAGATACGCAGTATTTT. It yields the protein CAINNGGPGGTDTQYF.

The V gene is TRBV30, the J gene TRBJ1-5; D gene uncertain. Trimming pared 3 bases from V and 1 base from J, leaving 10 bases between. Germline loops: CDR1 GTSNPN, CDR2 SVGIG (reference sequence). The CDR3 is 14 amino acids. The CDR3 here is CAWRTPGSNQPQHF. CDR3 nucleotide sequence: TGTGCCTGGAGGACCCCCGGGAGCAATCAGCCCCAGCATTTT.

This clone was picked up a small number of times. This chain links TRBV6-4 with TRBJ2-1, with 10 bases matching TRBD2. Germline V gene sequence: CDR1 MRHNA, CDR2 SNTAGT. This CDR3 has 16 residues. J was trimmed by 6 bases and V by 0 bases; bases with no gene match: 5. CDR3 sequence reads: CASSDSGTSEFNEQFF. CDR3 bases: TGTGCCAGCAGTGACTCCGGGACTAGCGAATTCAATGAGCAGTTCTTC.

This clone has just a few counts. The chain has TRBV4-1 and TRBJ1-1, with TRBD1 as a possible D gene (6 bases). The CDR3 is made up of 13 amino acids. V gave up 5 bases and J gave up 1 base, with 8 bases separating them. Germline lookup yields CDR1 MGHRA and CDR2 YSYEKL. The chain's CDR3 is CASSLTGNTEAFF. CDR3 DNA sequence: TGCGCCAGCAGCTTGACAGGGAACACTGAAGCTTTCTTT.

CDR3 nucleotides: TGCGCCAGCAGCTCGCAGGGGAAAGAGACCCAGTACTTC. The encoded protein is CASSSQGKETQYF. The genes are TRBV5-1 and TRBJ2-5; D is perhaps TRBD1 (6 bases). Trimming shortened V by 3 bases and J by 3 bases, and 9 bases separated the two germline ends. This CDR3 region has 13 residues. CDR1 and CDR2 (germline): SGHRS, YFSETQ.